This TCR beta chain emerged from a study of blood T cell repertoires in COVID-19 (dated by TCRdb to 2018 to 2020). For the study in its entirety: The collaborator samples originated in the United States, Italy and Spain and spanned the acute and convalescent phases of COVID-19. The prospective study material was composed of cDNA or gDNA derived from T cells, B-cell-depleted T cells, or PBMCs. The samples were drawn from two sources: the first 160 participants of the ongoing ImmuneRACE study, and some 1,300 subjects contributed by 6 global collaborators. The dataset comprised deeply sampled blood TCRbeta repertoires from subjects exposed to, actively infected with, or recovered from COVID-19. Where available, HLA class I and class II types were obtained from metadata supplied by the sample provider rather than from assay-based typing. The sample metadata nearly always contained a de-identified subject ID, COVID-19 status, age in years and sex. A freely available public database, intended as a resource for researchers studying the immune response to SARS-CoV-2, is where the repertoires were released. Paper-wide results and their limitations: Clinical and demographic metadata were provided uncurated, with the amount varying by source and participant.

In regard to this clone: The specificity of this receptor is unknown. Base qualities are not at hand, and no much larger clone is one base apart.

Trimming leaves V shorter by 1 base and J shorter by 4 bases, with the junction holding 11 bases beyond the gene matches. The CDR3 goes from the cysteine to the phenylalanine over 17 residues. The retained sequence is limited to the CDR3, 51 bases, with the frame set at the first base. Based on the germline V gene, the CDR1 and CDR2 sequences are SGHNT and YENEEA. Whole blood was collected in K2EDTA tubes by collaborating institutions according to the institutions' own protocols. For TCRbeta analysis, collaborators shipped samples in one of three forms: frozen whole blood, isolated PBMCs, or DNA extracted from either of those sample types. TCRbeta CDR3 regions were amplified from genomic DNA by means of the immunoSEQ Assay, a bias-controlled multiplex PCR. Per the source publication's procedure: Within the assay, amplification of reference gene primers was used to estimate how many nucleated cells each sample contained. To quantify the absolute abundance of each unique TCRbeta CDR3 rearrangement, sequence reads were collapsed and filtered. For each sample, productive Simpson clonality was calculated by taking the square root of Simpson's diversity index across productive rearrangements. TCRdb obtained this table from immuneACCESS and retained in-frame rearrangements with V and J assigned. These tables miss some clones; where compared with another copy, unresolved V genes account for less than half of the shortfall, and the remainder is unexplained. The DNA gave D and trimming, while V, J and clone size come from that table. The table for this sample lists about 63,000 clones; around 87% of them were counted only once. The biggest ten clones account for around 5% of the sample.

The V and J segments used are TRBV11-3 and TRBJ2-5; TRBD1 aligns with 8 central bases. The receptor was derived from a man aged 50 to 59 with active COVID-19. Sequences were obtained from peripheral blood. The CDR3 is CASSLGMDRVIGETQYF. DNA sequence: TGTGCCAGCAGCTTAGGGATGGACAGGGTTATTGGAGAGACCCAGTACTTC.